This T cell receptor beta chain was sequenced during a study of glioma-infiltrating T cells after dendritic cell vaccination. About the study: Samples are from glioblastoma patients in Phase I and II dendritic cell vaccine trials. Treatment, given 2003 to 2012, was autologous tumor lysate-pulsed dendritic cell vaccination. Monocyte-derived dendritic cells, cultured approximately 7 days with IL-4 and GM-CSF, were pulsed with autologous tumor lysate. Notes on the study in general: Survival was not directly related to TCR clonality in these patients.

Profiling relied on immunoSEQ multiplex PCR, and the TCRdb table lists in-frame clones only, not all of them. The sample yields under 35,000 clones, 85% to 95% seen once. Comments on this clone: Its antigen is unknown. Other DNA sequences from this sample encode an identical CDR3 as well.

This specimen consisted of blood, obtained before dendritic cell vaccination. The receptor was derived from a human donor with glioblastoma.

The CDR3 spells CASSLIAGGTDTQYF. Here the CDR3 DNA reads TGTGCCAGCAGCTTAATAGCGGGAGGCACAGATACGCAGTATTTT. This chain joins TRBV11-2 and TRBJ2-3; 9 positions match TRBD2. V shed 2 bases and J 1 base; nucleotides not matched to a gene: 1. The CDR3 contains 15 residues. Germline CDR1 reads SGHAT; CDR2 reads FQNNGV. Based on the CDR3 plus reference TRBV11-2 and TRBJ2-3, the full variable domain is EAGVAQSPRYKIIEKRQSVAFWCNPISGHATLYWYQQILGQGPKLLIQFQNNGVVDDSQLPKDRFSAERLKGVDSTLKIQPAKLEDSAVYLCASSLIAGGTDTQYFGPGTRLTVL.